The clone carrying this T cell receptor beta chain appeared many times. The antigen remains undetermined. This entry is derived from a study of T cells in Graves' hyperthyroidism and ophthalmopathy. Study context: Peripheral blood samples were taken at initial diagnosis, prior to any treatment. Whole-study findings and limits: Ophthalmopathy stood apart from stable hyperthyroidism in a 13 V-J model. Also found in blood were most expanded thyroid clonotypes above 0.001. In validation, the model predicted ophthalmopathy. These predictions came a median approximately 5.9 months before onset.

The investigators amplified TCR beta CDR3 regions from RNA transcripts. When the TCR CDR3 underwent first-round RT-PCR, the HTBI primer set was used. TCRdb re-derived calls from the multiplex PCR reads in MiXCR, one entry per CDR3 protein. The sample shows more than 550,000 distinct CDR3 sequences, roughly a sixth of them seen only once. This CDR3 comprises 14 residues. Germline V CDR1 and CDR2: SGHRS, YFSETQ. With 1 base removed from V and 0 bases from J, the gap between germline ends came to 7 bases. The sample taken for sequencing was blood. The origin of this receptor is a woman between 50 and 59 years old with Graves' hyperthyroidism that later progressed to Graves' ophthalmopathy. This chain connects TRBV5-1 to TRBJ1-1, with D unresolved. DNA of the CDR3: TGCGCCAGCAGCTTGATCAGCATGAACACTGAAGCTTTCTTT. This translates into CASSLISMNTEAFF.